The text below deals with one TCR beta chain. The antigen remains undetermined. The data stem from a study of CD8 T cells in Susac syndrome. Across the study: Within the group of sequenced Susac syndrome patients, six had active disease and about 8 were in remission.

The authors reverse transcribed about 0.5 to 1 ug RNA with random hexamers. TCRdb independently ran MiXCR on the immunoSEQ multiplex PCR reads; one entry per CDR3 protein. Of about 140,000 distinct CDR3 sequences listed, roughly 94% were seen once; the top ten hold about 0.15%. The J segment lost 5 bases and the V segment lost 5 bases, leaving 9 bases of the junction unmatched. The CDR3 sequence is 15 residues long. From germline, CDR1 is GTSNPN and CDR2 SVGIG (reference sequence). General observations from the study: The CD4+ T cell repertoires, which came from Susac syndrome patients, showed no sign of clonal expansion.

Sequencing input: CD4+ T cells from PBMCs. This TCR was sampled from a human donor with Susac syndrome. The chain joins TRBV30 to TRBJ2-2, with TRBD2 matching over 9 bases. The CDR3 region is CAWDPGTSYTGELFF. The CDR3, as DNA: TGTGCCTGGGATCCCGGGACTAGCTATACCGGGGAGCTGTTTTTT.